A selection of T cell receptor beta chains follows, all from one sample in a study of blood T cell repertoires in COVID-19. Some clones are missing from TCRdb's copy, which holds only in-frame ones; the method was immunoSEQ multiplex PCR. The sample lists about 74,000 clones; roughly four fifths were seen once. Sequenced input: peripheral blood. These receptors were taken from a man aged 70-80 years with acute or convalescent COVID-19. Each CDR3 is given with its conserved first and last residue. The D gene is left open where the match is weak. Clone size is given for some rows only: seen once, a few or many times, or a class if the clone is expanded.

abundance	d_gene	v_gene	len	j_gene	CDR3aa	CDR3nt
NA	NA	TRBV6-5	15	TRBJ1-2	CASSSRGGSNYGYTF	TGTGCCAGCAGCTCCAGAGGGGGATCTAACTATGGCTACACCTTC
NA	TRBD2	TRBV6-6	12	TRBJ2-5	CASLSGGETQYF	TGTGCCAGTCTTAGCGGGGGAGAGACCCAGTACTTC
NA	NA	TRBV3-1/TRBV3-2	14	TRBJ1-1	CASSLDSSRTEAFF	TGTGCCAGCAGCCTTGACAGTTCTCGCACTGAAGCTTTCTTT
NA	TRBD1	TRBV7-2	14	TRBJ1-1	CASSFGRNRGRAFF	TGTGCCAGCAGCTTCGGCCGAAACAGGGGGAGAGCTTTCTTT
NA	NA	TRBV21-1	16	TRBJ2-6	CASMPRTSAGANVLTF	TGTGCCAGCATGCCCCGGACTTCCGCTGGGGCCAACGTCCTGACTTTC
NA	NA	TRBV19	15	TRBJ2-3	CASSIGGTRTDTQYF	TGTGCCAGTAGTATAGGAGGTACCCGCACAGATACGCAGTATTTT
NA	TRBD2	TRBV5-6	16	TRBJ2-1	CASSLRRTRREGEQFF	TGTGCCAGCAGCTTGAGACGAACACGGAGGGAGGGTGAGCAGTTCTTC
few	NA	TRBV7-8	14	TRBJ2-7	CASSFYDRPLEQYF	TGTGCCAGCAGCTTCTACGACAGGCCCTTGGAGCAGTACTTC
NA	NA	TRBV10-2	15	TRBJ2-7	CASSGWGGGQDEQYF	TGCGCCAGCAGTGGGTGGGGCGGAGGGCAAGACGAGCAGTACTTC
NA	TRBD2	TRBV29-1	13	TRBJ2-7	CSALAGASYEQYF	TGCAGCGCCTTAGCGGGGGCGAGCTACGAGCAGTACTTC
NA	NA	TRBV15	14	TRBJ1-6	CATDDGGGNSPLHF	TGTGCCACCGACGACGGGGGAGGTAATTCACCCCTCCACTTT
NA	TRBD2	TRBV19	16	TRBJ2-1	CASSPIAGGPYNEQFF	TGTGCCAGTAGTCCTATAGCGGGAGGGCCCTACAATGAGCAGTTCTTC
NA	NA	TRBV28	15	TRBJ2-3	CASSLQRRGTDTQYF	TGTGCCAGCAGTTTACAAAGGCGGGGCACAGATACGCAGTATTTT
NA	NA	TRBV4-1	12	TRBJ2-5	CASSERGETQYF	TGCGCCAGCAGCGAGAGGGGGGAGACCCAGTACTTC
NA	TRBD2	TRBV29-1	12	TRBJ2-3	CSVTSGTDTQYF	TGCAGCGTTACTAGCGGGACAGATACGCAGTATTTT
NA	TRBD1	TRBV28	16	TRBJ1-6	CASSLLWTGPSSPLHF	TGTGCCAGCAGTTTGCTCTGGACAGGTCCGAGTTCACCCCTCCACTTT
NA	TRBD1	TRBV27	17	TRBJ2-2	CASSRGTGASNTGELFF	TGTGCCAGCAGCCGTGGGACAGGGGCCAGTAACACCGGGGAGCTGTTTTTT
NA	NA	TRBV19	13	TRBJ2-3	CASNRGPTDTQYF	TGTGCCAGTAATCGTGGCCCGACAGATACGCAGTATTTT
NA	NA	TRBV18	14	TRBJ2-7	CASSPGPRNYEQYF	TGTGCCAGCTCACCGGGCCCAAGGAACTACGAGCAGTACTTC
NA	NA	TRBV28	14	TRBJ1-1	CASTLAKAGTEAFF	TGTGCCAGCACCCTGGCCAAGGCGGGGACTGAAGCTTTCTTT
NA	NA	TRBV6-5	13	TRBJ1-2	CASSRTANYGYTF	TGTGCCAGCAGTAGGACAGCTAACTATGGCTACACCTTC
NA	NA	TRBV21-1	13	TRBJ2-7	CASSRFGEYEQYF	TGTGCCAGCAGCCGTTTCGGGGAGTACGAGCAGTACTTC
NA	TRBD1	TRBV19	15	TRBJ1-5	CASNKQGNGNQPQHF	TGTGCCAGTAACAAACAGGGGAATGGCAATCAGCCCCAGCATTTT
NA	NA	TRBV5-1	13	TRBJ1-5	CASSLTGLEPQHF	TGCGCCAGCAGCTTAACAGGGTTGGAGCCCCAGCATTTT
NA	NA	TRBV7-3	11	TRBJ2-7	CASSNTYEQYF	TGTGCCAGCAGCAATACCTACGAGCAGTACTTC
NA	TRBD1	TRBV7-9	15	TRBJ2-7	CASSPGGQGHYEQYF	TGTGCCAGCAGCCCGGGGGGACAGGGCCACTACGAGCAGTACTTC
NA	TRBD1	TRBV28	17	TRBJ2-6	CASTRWQGDPGANVLTF	TGTGCCAGCACCCGGTGGCAGGGGGACCCTGGGGCCAACGTCCTAACTTTC
NA	TRBD1	TRBV30	13	TRBJ1-1	CAYYRGQGTEAFF	TGTGCCTATTACAGGGGGCAGGGCACTGAAGCTTTCTTT
few	NA	TRBV3-1/TRBV3-2	15	TRBJ1-1	CASSSHRPMNTEAFF	TGTGCCAGCAGCTCCCACAGGCCCATGAACACTGAAGCTTTCTTT
NA	TRBD1	TRBV3-1/TRBV3-2	15	TRBJ1-6	CASSQGGGKDSPLHF	TGTGCCAGCAGCCAAGGAGGGGGCAAGGATTCACCCCTCCACTTT
NA	TRBD2	TRBV11-2	16	TRBJ2-5	CASSLDERGARGTQYF	TGTGCCAGCAGCTTAGATGAGCGGGGGGCCAGGGGGACCCAGTACTTC
once	TRBD1	TRBV29-1	15	TRBJ1-4	CSVEARQGRGEKLFF	TGCAGCGTTGAGGCCCGACAGGGACGGGGCGAAAAACTGTTTTTT
NA	TRBD2	TRBV7-2	15	TRBJ2-3	CASSLGGGGVDTQYF	TGTGCCAGCAGCTTAGGCGGGGGGGGTGTAGATACGCAGTATTTT
NA	TRBD2	TRBV27	16	TRBJ2-1	CASSPRLAGAYNEQFF	TGTGCCAGCAGTCCCAGGCTAGCGGGAGCATACAATGAGCAGTTCTTC
NA	TRBD2	TRBV7-7	16	TRBJ2-2	CASSSTSGRAPGELFF	TGTGCTAGCAGCTCCACTAGCGGGAGGGCTCCCGGGGAGCTGTTTTTT
NA	TRBD1	TRBV28	15	TRBJ2-7	CASSPGTGASVEQYF	TGTGCCAGCAGTCCTGGGACAGGGGCCTCGGTGGAGCAGTACTTC
NA	NA	TRBV6-2/TRBV6-3	14	TRBJ1-1	CASSLIGGGTEAFF	TGTGCCAGCAGCCTTATCGGGGGGGGCACTGAAGCTTTCTTT
once	NA	TRBV3-1/TRBV3-2	16	TRBJ2-2	CASSQPRGQRPGELFF	TGTGCCAGCAGCCAGCCCCGTGGGCAAAGGCCCGGGGAGCTGTTTTTT